This TCR beta chain was retrieved from a study of blood T cell repertoires in COVID-19. Looking at the study overall: T cells, B-cell-depleted T cells, or PBMCs provided the cDNA or gDNA that served as material.

The germline V and J ends were trimmed by 12 bases and 2 bases, with 15 bases remaining between them. The CDR3 runs 13 residues. Germline CDR1 KGHDR, CDR2 SFDVKD. Authors' data handling: Estimation of nucleated cell counts relied on the amplification of reference gene primers. TCRdb's copy holds only in-frame clones and misses some; the assay was immunoSEQ multiplex PCR. V, J and clone size were drawn from that table, and D and trimming were deduced from the DNA. The data show over 200,000 clones, roughly 87% seen once. This chain links TRBV24-1 with TRBJ2-5, with D tentatively TRBD1 (5 bases). Specimen: peripheral blood. The clonotype was recovered from a man in his forties or fifties with active or convalescent COVID-19. DNA for the CDR3: TGTGCCCCGCCGAGGACACCTCAAGAGACCCAGTACTTC. Its translation is CAPPRTPQETQYF.